The clone carrying this TCR beta chain showed up just a few times. As yet, its antigen is unknown. The data were taken from a study of T cells after yellow fever vaccination. A single record per CDR3 protein comes from TCRdb applying MiXCR to the 5' RACE reads. The sample records around 230,000 distinct CDR3 sequences, around 6.7% being singletons. J gave up 3 bases and V 5 bases, and 13 bases lay outside the gene matches. The germline gives CDR1 MDHEN, CDR2 SYDVKM. The CDR3 sequence is 17 residues long. Findings of the study overall: Contamination of FACS-sorted repertoires by abundant clonotypes from the bulk population could occur. Clonotype sharing between CD4 and CD8 compartments was small. The booster response re-showed most primary clones: approximately 97% CD4, approximately 90% CD8.

The gene calls are TRBV28 and TRBJ2-7; 10 nucleotides line up with TRBD2. This receptor was identified in a man aged 25-45 years who received the YFV17D yellow fever vaccine. The starting material was CD4+ T cells sorted from PBMCs, obtained on the day of the yellow fever booster vaccination. The CDR3 region has the DNA TGTGCCAGCAGTCTGAAACCTGCTAGCGGGAGCCTCTACGAGCAGTACTTC. This codes for CASSLKPASGSLYEQYF. The full variable domain, its missing parts supplied by reference TRBV28 and TRBJ2-7, is DVKVTQSSRYLVKRTGEKVFLECVQDMDHENMFWYRQDPGLGLRLIYFSYDVKMKEKGDIPEGYSVSREKKERFSLILESASTNQTSMYLCASSLKPASGSLYEQYFGPGTRLTVT.